This T cell receptor (beta chain) was observed in a study of blood T cell repertoires in COVID-19 (dated by TCRdb to the early 2020s). For the study in its entirety: Collaborator samples came from the United States, Italy and Spain and covered acute and convalescent phases of COVID-19. The material from the prospective study consisted of cDNA or gDNA derived from T cells, B-cell-depleted T cells, or PBMCs. The dataset comprised deeply sampled blood TCRbeta repertoires from subjects exposed to, actively infected with, or recovered from COVID-19. The repertoires were released in a freely available public database meant as a resource for research on the immune response to SARS-CoV-2. The samples were drawn from the first 160 participants of the ongoing ImmuneRACE study and from more than 1,000 subjects provided by 6 global collaborators. Sample metadata almost always included a de-identified subject ID, COVID-19 status, age in years and sex. Where HLA class I and class II types were available, the types were taken from metadata supplied by the sample provider, not from assay-based typing. Here is what the overall study found, with its caveats: The amount of clinical and demographic metadata varied by source and participant and was provided uncurated.

In its sample, this clone was seen a few times. The clone's antigen remains unknown. Base qualities are not at hand, and no much larger clone is one base apart. Trimmed from V: 5 bases; trimmed from J: 3 bases; junction bases lacking a gene match: 10. Reading the germline V gene (reference sequence) gives CDR1 LNHDA and CDR2 SQIVND. Inclusive of the bounding cysteine and phenylalanine, the CDR3 is 16 residues long. Only the CDR3 DNA is retained, 48 bases long and in frame from the first base. Whole blood was collected in K2EDTA tubes by collaborating institutions according to the institutions' own protocols. For TCRbeta analysis, collaborator samples were shipped as frozen whole blood, as isolated PBMCs, or as DNA extracted from either sample type. TCRbeta CDR3 regions were amplified from genomic DNA by means of the immunoSEQ Assay, a bias-controlled multiplex PCR. Turning to the authors' computational methods: Within the assay, amplification of reference gene primers was used to estimate how many nucleated cells each sample contained. Sequence reads were collapsed and filtered to measure the absolute abundance of every unique TCRbeta CDR3 rearrangement. Productive Simpson clonality was computed per sample as the square root of Simpson's diversity index over productive rearrangements. TCRdb stores this immuneACCESS table with in-frame sequences only. Part of the clones is absent; in the studies checked, under half of the shortfall reflects unresolved V genes, and no reason is known for the rest. The DNA gave D and trimming, while V, J and clone size come from that table. Within this sample are about 78,000 clones, with about 90% of them counted one time only. The ten largest account for more than 0.85% of the sample.

This clonotype originated in a woman aged 50 to 65 in a cohort sampled during active COVID-19. The chain couples TRBV19 to TRBJ2-1, with 7 middle bases fitting TRBD2. The sample was peripheral blood. The CDR3 protein: CASSLEGRGIYNEQFF. The DNA sequence is given as TGTGCCAGTAGTCTCGAGGGGCGGGGGATCTACAATGAGCAGTTCTTC.